This entry concerns a single T cell receptor (beta chain). The target antigen is unknown. The data originate from a study of OX40 agonist ivuxolimab in advanced cancers. Exclusion applied to patients with autoimmune disease history or systemic immunosuppression. Trimming removed 5 bases from V and 6 bases from J; junction bases left unmatched: 5. Germline-derived CDR1 and CDR2 are SNHLY and FYNNEI. CDR3 length: 15 amino acids. Findings and caveats of the study: The antigens recognized by the expanded peripheral T cells, that is their antigen specificity, were not determined. There was clonal expansion of CD4+ and CD8+ blood T cells by week 6 at 0.1 to 3.0 mg/kg.

Repertoires were generated with immunoSEQ multiplex PCR, while TCRdb's copy carries only in-frame clones and drops some. The data show roughly 53,000 clones, almost 90% seen once. This sequence was found in an adult with an advanced solid tumor such as melanoma, head and neck, liver or kidney cancer. Sample: CD4+ or CD8+ T cells sorted from blood, taken in a trial of the OX40 agonist ivuxolimab. The J gene is TRBJ2-2, the V gene TRBV2, with 11 bases identical to TRBD1. The CDR3 sequence: CASSSRTGGAGELFF. DNA for the CDR3: TGTGCCAGCAGTTCACGGACAGGGGGCGCCGGGGAGCTGTTTTTT. Full variable domain (missing parts from reference TRBV2 and TRBJ2-2): EPEVTQTPSHQVTQMGQEVILRCVPISNHLYFYWYRQILGQKVEFLVSFYNNEISEKSEIFDDQFSVERPDGSNFTLKIRSTKLEDSAMYFCASSSRTGGAGELFFGEGSRLTVL.